This record looks at one T cell receptor beta chain sequence and its context. The data stem from a study of control samples from healthy donors and cancer patients. Libraries were prepared by immunoSEQ multiplex PCR; TCRdb keeps only in-frame clonotypes and omits some of them. The data contain almost 90,000 clones, roughly nine tenths of them singletons. CDR1 and CDR2 (germline): SGDLS, YYNGEE. CDR3 length equals 16 residues. Trimming cost V 3 bases and J 1 base; bases outside gene matches: 5. Sample: blood. J is TRBJ2-1 and V is TRBV9; 9 bases are shared with TRBD1. This TCR derives from a young man in good health. CDR3 nucleotide sequence: TGTGCCAGCAGCGCATGGGACAGGGTATCCTACAATGAGCAGTTCTTC. Protein: CASSAWDRVSYNEQFF. Full variable domain (remainder filled in from reference TRBV9 and TRBJ2-1): DSGVTQTPKHLITATGQRVTLRCSPRSGDLSVYWYQQSLDQGLQFLIQYYNGEERAKGNILERFSAQQFPDLHSELNLSSLELGDSALYFCASSAWDRVSYNEQFFGPGTRLTVL.